The 21 T cell receptor beta chains given below trace back to one sample, sequenced in a study of T cell responses to AZD1222 COVID-19 vaccine. Generated by immunoSEQ multiplex PCR, the TCRdb table keeps only in-frame clones and is missing some. The profile covers more than 95,000 clones, with 80% to 90% appearing a single time and about 29% taken by the ten largest. This sample comprised peripheral blood, obtained 28 days after the second AZD1222 dose. These receptors came from an adult who received the AZD1222 COVID-19 vaccine.

The chain links TRBV5-5 to TRBJ2-7; 7 nucleotides match TRBD1. The J segment lost 4 bases and the V segment lost 4 bases, leaving 8 bases of the junction unmatched. Germline values: CDR1 SGHKS, CDR2 YYEKEE (reference sequence). This CDR3 has 14 residues. The CDR3 DNA follows: TGTGCCAGCAGCGGGGGTGCCAGGGGGTACGAGCAGTACTTC. This codes for CASSGGARGYEQYF.

The V and J genes are TRBV6-6 and TRBJ2-2; maybe TRBD2 (5 bases). CDR3 length: 15 amino acids. Trimming took off 9 bases at V and 0 bases at J, with 14 bases between the two ends. Per germline, CDR1 MNHNY and CDR2 SVGAGI (reference sequence). The CDR3 here is CASSLLASNTGELFF. The CDR3 nucleotides read TGTGCCAGTTCTCTCCTAGCTTCGAACACCGGGGAGCTGTTTTTT.

The chain is built from TRBV9 and TRBJ2-7; the D is unclear. The CDR3 extends over 14 amino acids. Trimming took off 0 bases at V and 6 bases at J, with 13 bases between the two ends. Germline CDR1 and CDR2: SGDLS and YYNGEE. CDR3 sequence reads: CASSVAGMTPEQYF. The DNA of the CDR3 is TGTGCCAGCAGCGTAGCTGGAATGACTCCCGAGCAGTACTTC.

This clone was observed a handful of times. The chain joins TRBV19 to TRBJ1-3; 10 positions match TRBD1. V gave up 6 bases and J gave up 1 base; unmatched junction bases: 3. The CDR3 runs to 15 residues. The V gene's germline CDR1 is LNHDA and CDR2 SQIVND (reference sequence). CDR3 nucleotide sequence: TGTGCCAGTAGCGGACAGGGGGTTTCTGGAAACACCATATATTTT. Residues: CASSGQGVSGNTIYF.

The chain uses TRBV19 and TRBJ1-2; the match to TRBD1 covers 7 bases. After removal of 9 bases from V and 4 bases from J, the junction contained 8 bases not matched to a gene. Germline CDR1 reads LNHDA; CDR2 reads SQIVND (reference sequence). This CDR3 spans 13 amino acids. CDR3 protein: CASSRQGTYGYTF. CDR3 coding DNA: TGTGCCAGCTCGAGACAGGGAACCTATGGCTACACCTTC. Full variable domain (missing parts from reference TRBV19 and TRBJ1-2): DGGITQSPKYLFRKEGQNVTLSCEQNLNHDAMYWYRQDPGQGLRLIYYSQIVNDFQKGDIAEGYSVSREKKESFPLTVTSAQKNPTAFYLCASSRQGTYGYTFGSGTRLTVV.

In its sample, this clone was seen a few times. The J gene is TRBJ1-5, the V gene TRBV28, with 9 bases identical to TRBD1. With 6 bases clipped from V and 10 bases from J, the junction kept 13 bases outside the gene matches. The CDR3 sequence is 15 residues long. The germline V gene has CDR1 MDHEN and CDR2 SYDVKM. The CDR3 DNA follows: TGTGCCAGCAGCCCCCGGGACAGGGATATCAGCCCCCAGCATTTT. This gives the protein CASSPRDRDISPQHF.

The chain couples TRBV10-3 to TRBJ1-3; 7 bases are a match to TRBD1. The CDR3 spans 17 residues. Trimming removed 0 bases from V and 0 bases from J; junction bases left unmatched: 5. Per the germline V gene, CDR1 is ENHRY and CDR2 is SYGVKD. In DNA, the CDR3 is TGTGCCATCAGTGAGTCTGTCAGGGGGACCTCTGGAAACACCATATATTTT. Translating gives CAISESVRGTSGNTIYF.

This clone has only one observation. The chain recombines TRBV2 with TRBJ2-1; 13 bases line up with TRBD2. The V gene end was trimmed by 4 bases and the J gene end by 1 base; junction bases not matched to a gene: 4. The CDR3 loop spans 17 amino acids. Germline loops: CDR1 SNHLY, CDR2 FYNNEI. The CDR3 DNA sequence: TGTGCCAGCAGTGGGACTAGCGGGGGTTCATCCTACAATGAGCAGTTCTTC. This encodes CASSGTSGGSSYNEQFF. Full variable domain (rest looked up from reference TRBV2 and TRBJ2-1): EPEVTQTPSHQVTQMGQEVILRCVPISNHLYFYWYRQILGQKVEFLVSFYNNEISEKSEIFDDQFSVERPDGSNFTLKIRSTKLEDSAMYFCASSGTSGGSSYNEQFFGPGTRLTVL.

CDR3 bases: TGTGCCACCAAATCCGGGACAGGGGCGGCCGGGGAGCTGTTTTTT. Protein product: CATKSGTGAAGELFF. This rearrangement joins TRBV6-5 to TRBJ2-2; 10 positions match TRBD1. The CDR3 runs 15 residues. Trimming at V came to 10 bases and at J to 6 bases, leaving 11 bases not matched to a gene. Germline CDR1 and CDR2: MNHEY and SVGAGI.

The V call is TRBV9, the J call TRBJ2-1; TRBD2 is a possible D gene (6 bases). The CDR3 is 15 amino acids. Germline V gives CDR1 SGDLS, CDR2 YYNGEE. V shed 0 bases and J shed 5 bases, with 12 bases lying between them. CDR3 protein: CASSVEGLANNEQFF. For the CDR3, the DNA is TGTGCCAGCAGCGTAGAAGGGCTAGCGAACAATGAGCAGTTCTTC.

This rearrangement joins TRBV10-3 to TRBJ1-2; D possibly corresponds to TRBD1 (5 bases). The germline CDR1 and CDR2 sequences are ENHRY and SYGVKD. This CDR3 is built from 12 residues. Trimming pared 4 bases from V and 4 bases from J, leaving 7 bases between. The CDR3 spells CAISVDSYGYTF. The CDR3 bases are TGTGCCATCAGTGTTGACAGCTATGGCTACACCTTC.

The genes are TRBV2 and TRBJ2-7, with 9 bases matching TRBD1. J was trimmed by 6 bases and V by 4 bases; bases with no gene match: 4. This CDR3 is built from 13 residues. Germline CDR1 SNHLY, CDR2 FYNNEI. The DNA of the CDR3 is TGTGCCAGCAGTGTTGGGACAGGGTCCGAGCAGTACTTC. Translation gives CASSVGTGSEQYF.

V usage is TRBV7-9 and J usage is TRBJ1-2, with D uncertain. Trimming cost V 5 bases and J 4 bases, with 11 bases left between them. Germline CDR1 is SEHNR and CDR2 is FQNEAQ (reference sequence). CDR3 length: 13 amino acids. The CDR3: CASSELDIYGYTF. DNA of the CDR3: TGTGCCAGCAGCGAACTTGACATCTATGGCTACACCTTC.

V gene TRBV11-3 combines with J gene TRBJ2-3; tentatively, D is TRBD2 (5 bases). CDR3 length equals 13 residues. Germline V gene lookup returns CDR1 SGHNT and CDR2 YENEEA. V lost 3 bases and J 1 base, leaving 5 bases between the germline ends. The CDR3 loop is CASSFGGTDTQYF. For the CDR3, the DNA is TGTGCCAGCAGCTTCGGGGGCACAGATACGCAGTATTTT. Combining the CDR3 with reference TRBV11-3 and TRBJ2-3 gives the whole variable domain EAGVVQSPRYKIIEKKQPVAFWCNPISGHNTLYWYLQNLGQGPELLIRYENEEAVDDSQLPKDRFSAERLKGVDSTLKIQPAELGDSAVYLCASSFGGTDTQYFGPGTRLTVL.

The J gene is TRBJ1-2, the V gene TRBV10-3; D is undetermined. Germline CDR1 is ENHRY and CDR2 is SYGVKD. The CDR3 sequence is 12 residues long. V lost 4 bases and J lost 8, with 11 bases in between. The CDR3 DNA follows: TGTGCCATCAGTGCCGGAGGACCCGGCTACACCTTC. This codes for CAISAGGPGYTF.

This rearrangement joins TRBV9 to TRBJ2-1; weak D call: TRBD2 (6 bases). CDR3 length: 14 amino acids. CDR1 and CDR2 from the germline V gene are SGDLS and YYNGEE. V lost 3 bases and J lost 9, with 16 bases in between. CDR3 bases: TGTGCCAGCAGCGGGGACTCTTATCAGGGTGAGCAGTTCTTC. Protein sequence: CASSGDSYQGEQFF.

The chain links TRBV10-3 to TRBJ2-2; 10 bases fit TRBD2. The CDR3 covers 15 residues. After removal of 6 bases from V and 3 bases from J, the junction contained 4 bases not matched to a gene. CDR1 and CDR2 from the germline V gene are ENHRY and SYGVKD. This CDR3 is CAIRERGGDTGELFF. Written as DNA, the CDR3 is TGTGCCATCAGAGAGCGGGGGGGAGACACCGGGGAGCTGTTTTTT.

A single count supports this clone. V gene TRBV6-5 combines with J gene TRBJ1-5, with TRBD1 as a possible D gene (5 bases). The CDR3 is 14 residues long. Germline lookup yields CDR1 MNHEY and CDR2 SVGAGI. V lost 6 bases and J lost 2, with 11 bases in between. In nucleotides, the CDR3 is TGTGCCAGCAGCCCCAGGGTTGGCAATCAGCCCCAGCATTTT. Translating gives CASSPRVGNQPQHF.

The J gene is TRBJ2-5, the V gene TRBV9; the match to TRBD2 covers 8 bases. The germline V gene encodes CDR1 SGDLS and CDR2 YYNGEE. The CDR3 sequence is 17 residues long. V lost 3 bases and J lost 5; bases outside the gene matches: 15. In nucleotides, the CDR3 is TGTGCCAGCAGCGCCCTCCCCGGGACTAGTTTTTCGGAGACCCAGTACTTC. Amino acid sequence: CASSALPGTSFSETQYF.

The chain recombines TRBV5-6 with TRBJ2-1; D is perhaps TRBD1 (5 bases). V lost 3 bases to trimming and J lost 4 bases, with 20 bases between them. CDR1 and CDR2 (germline): SGHDT, YYEEEE. The CDR3 is 17 residues long. The CDR3 DNA reads as TGTGCCAGCAGCTCCTACGCCACAGGACATCAATACAATGAGCAGTTCTTC. This codes for CASSSYATGHQYNEQFF.

The genes are TRBV14 and TRBJ2-2; a weak D match, TRBD2 (5 bases). Trimming shortened V by 3 bases and J by 7 bases, and 18 bases separated the two germline ends. The CDR3 loop spans 16 amino acids. Germline CDR1 is SGHDN and CDR2 is FVKESK. CDR3 region: CASSHAWRAKVGELFF. As DNA, the CDR3 is TGTGCCAGCAGCCACGCCTGGCGGGCCAAGGTCGGGGAGCTGTTTTTT.